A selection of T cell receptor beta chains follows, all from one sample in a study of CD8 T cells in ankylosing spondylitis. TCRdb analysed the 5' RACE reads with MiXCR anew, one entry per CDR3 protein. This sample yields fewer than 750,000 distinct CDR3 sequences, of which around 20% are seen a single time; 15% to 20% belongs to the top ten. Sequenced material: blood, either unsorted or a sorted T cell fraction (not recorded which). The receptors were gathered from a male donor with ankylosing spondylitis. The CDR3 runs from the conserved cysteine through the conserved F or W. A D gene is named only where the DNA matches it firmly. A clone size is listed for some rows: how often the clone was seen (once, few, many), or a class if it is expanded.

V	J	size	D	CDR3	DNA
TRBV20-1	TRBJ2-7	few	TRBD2	CSASTSGGNEQYF	TGCAGTGCGTCGACTAGCGGGGGCAACGAGCAGTACTTC
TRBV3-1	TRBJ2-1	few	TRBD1	CASSPALGQGIYNEQFF	TGTGCCAGCAGCCCCGCCTTGGGACAGGGAATCTACAATGAGCAGTTCTTC
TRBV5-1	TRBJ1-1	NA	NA	CASSSGGNMNTEAFF	TGCGCCAGCAGCTCGGGGGGGAACATGAACACTGAAGCTTTCTTT
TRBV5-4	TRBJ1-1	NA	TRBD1	CASHSQGTNTEAFF	TGTGCCAGCCACTCACAGGGGACGAACACTGAAGCTTTCTTT
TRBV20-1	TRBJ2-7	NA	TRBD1	CSARGQTGAVEQYF	TGCAGTGCTAGAGGACAGACAGGGGCGGTCGAGCAGTACTTC
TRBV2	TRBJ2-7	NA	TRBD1	CASRAFPGQGSYEQYF	TGTGCCAGCAGGGCCTTCCCGGGACAGGGTTCCTACGAGCAGTACTTC
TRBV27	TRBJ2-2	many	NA	CASSPLRAGTGELFF	TGTGCCAGCAGTCCCCTGAGGGCTGGCACCGGGGAGCTGTTTTTT
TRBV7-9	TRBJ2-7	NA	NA	CASSHRDNSYEQYF	TGTGCCAGCAGCCACCGGGACAACTCCTACGAGCAGTACTTC
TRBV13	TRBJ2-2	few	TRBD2	CASSLPSGGAEGSTGELFF	TGTGCCAGCAGCTTACCCAGCGGGGGGGCCGAAGGGAGCACCGGGGAGCTGTTTTTT
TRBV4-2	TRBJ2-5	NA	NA	CASSQTPGEEKTQYF	TGTGCCAGCAGCCAAACCCCCGGGGAGGAAAAGACCCAGTACTTC
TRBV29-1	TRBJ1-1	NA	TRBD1	CSVEGTGGNTEAFF	TGCAGCGTTGAAGGGACAGGGGGGAACACTGAAGCTTTCTTT
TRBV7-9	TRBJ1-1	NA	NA	CASSLILGKNTEAFF	TGTGCCAGCAGCTTAATTCTAGGGAAAAACACTGAAGCTTTCTTT
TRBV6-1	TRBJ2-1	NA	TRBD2	CASSPSSGGNNEQFF	TGTGCCAGCAGCCCCTCAAGCGGGGGGAATAATGAGCAGTTCTTC
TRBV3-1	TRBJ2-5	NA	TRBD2	CASSLPGASGLETQYF	TGTGCCAGCAGCCTCCCCGGGGCTAGCGGGCTAGAGACCCAGTACTTC
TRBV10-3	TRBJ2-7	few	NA	CAISESTRNEQYF	TGTGCCATCAGTGAGTCGACCAGGAACGAGCAGTACTTC
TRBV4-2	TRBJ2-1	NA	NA	CASSQDSSPKQFF	TGTGCCAGCAGCCAAGATAGTAGCCCGAAGCAGTTCTTC
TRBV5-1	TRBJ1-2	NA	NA	CASSFPGDGYGYTF	TGCGCCAGCAGCTTCCCGGGCGACGGCTATGGCTACACCTTC
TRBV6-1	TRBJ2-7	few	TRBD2	CASSGQPSLAGSYEQYF	TGTGCCAGCAGCGGACAGCCCTCGCTAGCGGGGTCCTACGAGCAGTACTTC
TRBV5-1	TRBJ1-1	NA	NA	CASSPSTGSTEAFF	TGCGCCAGCAGCCCTTCCACAGGGTCCACTGAAGCTTTCTTT
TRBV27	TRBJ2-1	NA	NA	CASSLSGTNNEQFF	TGTGCCAGCAGTTTATCCGGGACAAACAATGAGCAGTTCTTC
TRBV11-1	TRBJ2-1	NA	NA	CASSPGLYQEQFF	TGTGCCAGCAGCCCGGGACTCTACCAAGAGCAGTTCTTC
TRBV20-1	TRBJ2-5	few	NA	CSASLFQETQYF	TGCAGTGCTAGTCTGTTCCAAGAGACCCAGTACTTC